This is a list of T cell receptor beta chains from one sample in a study of T cell responses to AZD1222 COVID-19 vaccine. TCRdb's copy holds only in-frame clones and misses some; the assay was immunoSEQ multiplex PCR. The repertoire includes roughly 130,000 clones, 90% to 95% of them detected once, and about 2.7% sits in the top ten. Sequencing was performed on peripheral blood, taken on day 0 of AZD1222 vaccination. Receptors originate from an adult in good health. CDR3s include the opening cysteine and the closing phenylalanine or tryptophan. D genes are given only for firm matches. Part of the rows lack a size; the others show once, few, many or a class for expanded clones.

-	-	TRBJ2-7	TRBV9	CASSVAWLSYEQYF	TGTGCCAGCAGCGTAGCTTGGCTCTCCTACGAGCAGTACTTC
-	-	TRBJ1-5	TRBV19	CASSQTTGIQPQHF	TGTGCCAGTAGTCAAACCACAGGGATACAGCCCCAGCATTTT
-	-	TRBJ1-1	TRBV5-4	CASSLGTGRQRMNTEAFF	TGTGCCAGCAGCTTAGGTACGGGGAGGCAGAGGATGAACACTGAAGCTTTCTTT
TRBD1	-	TRBJ2-2	TRBV9	CASSGPGQGLTGELFF	TGTGCCAGCAGCGGCCCGGGACAGGGGCTCACCGGGGAGCTGTTTTTT
-	-	TRBJ2-4	TRBV5-5	CASSLRWDAKNIQYF	TGTGCCAGCAGCTTGAGGTGGGACGCCAAAAACATTCAGTACTTC
TRBD1	-	TRBJ2-1	TRBV11-2	CASSQGTGYNEQFF	TGTGCCAGCAGCCAAGGGACAGGGTACAATGAGCAGTTCTTC
-	-	TRBJ2-7	TRBV10-3	CAISEEEGVYEQYF	TGTGCCATCAGTGAGGAGGAGGGGGTCTACGAGCAGTACTTC
-	-	TRBJ2-5	TRBV4-3	CASSQGGERGTQYF	TGCGCCAGCAGCCAAGGAGGGGAGAGGGGGACCCAGTACTTC
-	-	TRBJ1-4	TRBV25-1	CASSGEGGRLFF	TGTGCCAGCAGTGGTGAAGGGGGGAGACTGTTTTTT
TRBD2	-	TRBJ2-2	TRBV9	CASSVVAGGSQGTGELFF	TGTGCCAGCAGCGTAGTGGCGGGAGGCTCCCAAGGGACCGGGGAGCTGTTTTTT
-	-	TRBJ1-1	TRBV15	CATSRQGGGTEAFF	TGTGCCACCAGCAGACAGGGTGGCGGAACTGAAGCTTTCTTT
-	-	TRBJ1-4	TRBV4-3	CASSQELTEKLFF	TGCGCCAGCAGCCAAGAGTTGACAGAAAAACTGTTTTTT
TRBD2	-	TRBJ2-7	TRBV11-2	CASSSAPAGGSYEQYF	TGTGCCAGCAGCTCCGCCCCGGCGGGAGGATCCTACGAGCAGTACTTC
-	many	TRBJ2-7	TRBV14	CASSQVIGGYEQYF	TGTGCCAGCAGCCAAGTGATCGGGGGCTACGAGCAGTACTTC
-	-	TRBJ2-7	TRBV9	CASSVGDVSSYEQYF	TGTGCCAGCAGCGTAGGAGATGTCTCCTCCTACGAGCAGTACTTC
-	-	TRBJ2-3	TRBV5-4	CASSHGTRHTDTQYF	TGTGCCAGCAGCCATGGTACAAGACACACAGATACGCAGTATTTT
TRBD2	once	TRBJ2-7	TRBV2	CASNPRDYILEQYF	TGTGCCAGCAACCCCCGGGACTATATACTTGAGCAGTACTTC
TRBD1	-	TRBJ1-2	TRBV18	CASSPYQRTGTGGYTF	TGTGCCAGCTCACCTTACCAGAGGACAGGGACAGGCGGCTACACCTTC
TRBD1	-	TRBJ2-5	TRBV28	CASSLTGDPQETQYF	TGTGCCAGCAGTTTAACAGGGGACCCCCAAGAGACCCAGTACTTC
-	-	TRBJ2-4	TRBV4-1	CASSQGPFVVF	TGCGCCAGCAGCCAAGGTCCATTCGTCGTCTTC
TRBD1	once	TRBJ1-6	TRBV13	CASSIKTGWDNSPLHF	TGTGCCAGCAGCATAAAGACAGGGTGGGATAATTCACCCCTCCACTTT
-	-	TRBJ1-1	TRBV6-5	CASSYYRERTEAFF	TGTGCCAGCAGTTACTACAGGGAGAGGACTGAAGCTTTCTTT
-	-	TRBJ1-5	TRBV3-1/TRBV3-2	CASSQFLGQPQHF	TGTGCCAGCAGCCAATTTCTGGGCCAGCCCCAGCATTTT
TRBD1	-	TRBJ1-2	TRBV3-1/TRBV3-2	CASSQDTGQGAHFGYTF	TGTGCCAGCAGCCAAGACACGGGACAGGGTGCGCATTTTGGCTACACCTTC
-	-	TRBJ2-2	TRBV6-5	CASIGTGELFF	TGTGCCAGCATCGGGACCGGGGAGCTGTTTTTT
-	-	TRBJ2-5	TRBV5-1	CASSLAGTLQETQYF	TGCGCCAGCAGCTTGGCTGGGACGTTGCAAGAGACCCAGTACTTC
-	-	TRBJ2-2	TRBV11-2	CASSFGGRPTGELFF	TGTGCCAGCAGCTTCGGAGGGAGACCCACCGGGGAGCTGTTTTTT
-	-	TRBJ2-1	TRBV7-6	CASSRRATASYNEQFF	TGTGCCAGCAGCCGACGTGCGACTGCCTCTTACAATGAGCAGTTCTTC
-	-	TRBJ2-5	TRBV19	CASSGEVGQTQYF	TGTGCCAGTAGTGGGGAGGTTGGACAGACCCAGTACTTC
TRBD1	-	TRBJ1-1	TRBV18	CASSPQQGANTEAFF	TGTGCCAGCTCACCCCAACAGGGGGCGAACACTGAAGCTTTCTTT
-	-	TRBJ2-7	TRBV25-1	CASSEPMMEQYF	TGTGCCAGCAGTGAGCCAATGATGGAGCAGTACTTC
TRBD1	-	TRBJ1-2	TRBV19	CASRDWTGASVYYGYTF	TGTGCCAGCCGAGATTGGACAGGGGCGTCGGTCTACTATGGCTACACCTTC
-	-	TRBJ1-5	TRBV2	CASSGRGPQHF	TGTGCCAGCAGCGGCCGCGGGCCCCAGCATTTT